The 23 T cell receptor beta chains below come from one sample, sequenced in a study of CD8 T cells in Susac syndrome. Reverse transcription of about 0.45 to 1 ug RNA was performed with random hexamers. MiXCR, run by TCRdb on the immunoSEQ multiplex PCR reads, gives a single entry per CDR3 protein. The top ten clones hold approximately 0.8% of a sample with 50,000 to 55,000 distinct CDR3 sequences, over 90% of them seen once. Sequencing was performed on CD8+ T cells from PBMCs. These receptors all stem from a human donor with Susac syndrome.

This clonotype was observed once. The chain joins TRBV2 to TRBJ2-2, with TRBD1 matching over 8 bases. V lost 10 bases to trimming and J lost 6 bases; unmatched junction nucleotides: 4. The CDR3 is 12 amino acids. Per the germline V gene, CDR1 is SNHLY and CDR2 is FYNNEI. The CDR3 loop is CAMLQGAGELFF. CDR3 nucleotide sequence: TGTGCCATGCTACAGGGGGCCGGGGAGCTGTTTTTT.

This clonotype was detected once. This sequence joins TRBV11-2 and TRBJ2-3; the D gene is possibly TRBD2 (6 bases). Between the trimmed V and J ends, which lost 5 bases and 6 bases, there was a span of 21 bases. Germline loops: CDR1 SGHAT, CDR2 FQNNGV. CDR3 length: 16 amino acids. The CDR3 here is CASSPLDYQASDTQYF. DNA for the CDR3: TGTGCCAGCAGCCCACTGGACTATCAAGCGTCTGATACGCAGTATTTT.

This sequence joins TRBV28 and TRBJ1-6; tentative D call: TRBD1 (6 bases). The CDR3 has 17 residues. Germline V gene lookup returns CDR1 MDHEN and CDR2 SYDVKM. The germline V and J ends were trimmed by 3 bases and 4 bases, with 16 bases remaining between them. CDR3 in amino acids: CASSFDRLTRYNSPLHF. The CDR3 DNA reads TGTGCCAGCAGTTTCGACAGGCTGACACGTTATAATTCACCCCTCCACTTT.

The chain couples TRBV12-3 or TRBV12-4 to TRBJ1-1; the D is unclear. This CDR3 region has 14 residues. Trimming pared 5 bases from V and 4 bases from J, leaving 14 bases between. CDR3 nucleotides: TGTGCCAGCAGTCGACCGGGTAGGTCCACTGAAGCTTTCTTT. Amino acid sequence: CASSRPGRSTEAFF.

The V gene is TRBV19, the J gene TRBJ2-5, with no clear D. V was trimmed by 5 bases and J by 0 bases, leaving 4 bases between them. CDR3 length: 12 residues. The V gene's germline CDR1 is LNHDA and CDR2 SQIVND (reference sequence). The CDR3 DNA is TGTGCCAGTAGTCTGGACCAAGAGACCCAGTACTTC. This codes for CASSLDQETQYF.

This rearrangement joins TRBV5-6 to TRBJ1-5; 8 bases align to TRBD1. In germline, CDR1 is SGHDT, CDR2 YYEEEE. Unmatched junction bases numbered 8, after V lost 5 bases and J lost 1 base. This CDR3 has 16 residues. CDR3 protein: CASSIRTGLSNQPQHF. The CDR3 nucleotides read TGTGCCAGCAGTATCAGGACAGGGCTCAGCAATCAGCCCCAGCATTTT.

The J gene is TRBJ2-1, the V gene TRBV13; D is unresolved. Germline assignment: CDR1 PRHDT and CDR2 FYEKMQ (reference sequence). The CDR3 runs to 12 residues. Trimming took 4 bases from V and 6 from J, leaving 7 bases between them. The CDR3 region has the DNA TGTGCCAGCAGCTCGACGATCAATGAGCAGTTCTTC. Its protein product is CASSSTINEQFF.

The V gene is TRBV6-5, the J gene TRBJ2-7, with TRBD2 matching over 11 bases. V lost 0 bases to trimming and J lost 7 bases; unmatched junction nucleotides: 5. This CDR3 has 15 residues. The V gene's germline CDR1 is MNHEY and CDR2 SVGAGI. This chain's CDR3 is CASSYSTSGEYEQYF. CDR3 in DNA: TGTGCCAGCAGTTACTCGACTAGCGGGGAGTATGAGCAGTACTTC.

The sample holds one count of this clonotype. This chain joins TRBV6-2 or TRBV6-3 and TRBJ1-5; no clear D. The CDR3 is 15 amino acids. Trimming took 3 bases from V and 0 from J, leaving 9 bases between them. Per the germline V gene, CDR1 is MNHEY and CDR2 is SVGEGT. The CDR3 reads CASSYSGYSNQPQHF. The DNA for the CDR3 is TGTGCCAGCAGTTATTCCGGCTATAGCAATCAGCCCCAGCATTTT.

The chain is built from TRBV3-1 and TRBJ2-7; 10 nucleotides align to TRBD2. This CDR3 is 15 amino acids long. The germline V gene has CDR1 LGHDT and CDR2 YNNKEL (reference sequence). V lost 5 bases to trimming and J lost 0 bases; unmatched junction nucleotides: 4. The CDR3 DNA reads TGTGCCAGCAGCGCGTCTAGCGGGGGCTCCTACGAGCAGTACTTC. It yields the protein CASSASSGGSYEQYF.

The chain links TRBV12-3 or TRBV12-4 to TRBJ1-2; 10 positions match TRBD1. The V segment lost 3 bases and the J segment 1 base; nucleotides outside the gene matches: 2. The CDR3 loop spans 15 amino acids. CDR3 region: CASSLWDRGNYGYTF. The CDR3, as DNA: TGTGCCAGCAGTTTGTGGGACAGGGGTAACTATGGCTACACCTTC.

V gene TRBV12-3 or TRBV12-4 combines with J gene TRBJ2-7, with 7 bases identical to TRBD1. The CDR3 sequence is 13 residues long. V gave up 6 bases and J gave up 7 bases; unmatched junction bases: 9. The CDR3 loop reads CASSPLGGEEQYF. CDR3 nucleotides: TGTGCCAGCAGCCCGTTAGGGGGCGAGGAGCAGTACTTC.

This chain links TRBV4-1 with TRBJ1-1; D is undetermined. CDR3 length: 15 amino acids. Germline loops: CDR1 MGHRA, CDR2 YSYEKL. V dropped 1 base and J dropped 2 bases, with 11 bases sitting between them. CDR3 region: CASSQVSSTNTEAFF. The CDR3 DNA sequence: TGCGCCAGCAGCCAAGTATCGAGTACTAACACTGAAGCTTTCTTT.

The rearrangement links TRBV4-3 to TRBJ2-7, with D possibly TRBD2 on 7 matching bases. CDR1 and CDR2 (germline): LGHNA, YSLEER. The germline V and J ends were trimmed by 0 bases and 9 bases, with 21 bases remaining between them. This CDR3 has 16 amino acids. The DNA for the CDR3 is TGCGCCAGCAGCCAAGAAGGCACAGGGAGGGTTGTGGGGCAGTACTTC. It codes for CASSQEGTGRVVGQYF.

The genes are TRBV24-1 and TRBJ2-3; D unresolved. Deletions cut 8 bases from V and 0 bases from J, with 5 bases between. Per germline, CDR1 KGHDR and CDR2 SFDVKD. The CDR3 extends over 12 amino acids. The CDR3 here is CATMDSTDTQYF. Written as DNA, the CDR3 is TGTGCCACCATGGACAGCACAGATACGCAGTATTTT.

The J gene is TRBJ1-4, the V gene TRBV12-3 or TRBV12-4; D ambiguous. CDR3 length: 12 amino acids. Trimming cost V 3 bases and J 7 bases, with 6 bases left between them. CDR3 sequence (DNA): TGTGCCAGCAGTTTGCGGGGTGAAAAACTGTTTTTT. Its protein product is CASSLRGEKLFF.

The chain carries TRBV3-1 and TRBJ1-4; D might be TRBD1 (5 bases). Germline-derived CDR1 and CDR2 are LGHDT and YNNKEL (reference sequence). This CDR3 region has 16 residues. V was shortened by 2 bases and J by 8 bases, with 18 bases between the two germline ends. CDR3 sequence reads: CASSQWQGLKGEKLFF. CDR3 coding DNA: TGTGCCAGCAGCCAATGGCAGGGCCTAAAGGGGGAAAAACTGTTTTTT.

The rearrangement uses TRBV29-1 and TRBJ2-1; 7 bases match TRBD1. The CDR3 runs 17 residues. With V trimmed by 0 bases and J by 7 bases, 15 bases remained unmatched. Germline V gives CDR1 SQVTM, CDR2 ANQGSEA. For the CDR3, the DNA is TGCAGCGTTGAAGATCTGCATCGGCAGGGGGATAGTAATGAGCAGTTCTTC. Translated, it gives CSVEDLHRQGDSNEQFF.

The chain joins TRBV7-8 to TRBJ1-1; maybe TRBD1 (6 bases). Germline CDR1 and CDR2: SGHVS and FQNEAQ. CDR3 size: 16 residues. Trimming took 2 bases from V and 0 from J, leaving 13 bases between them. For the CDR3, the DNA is TGTGCCAGCAGCTTAAGGTTAAGGGGGTTGAACACTGAAGCTTTCTTT. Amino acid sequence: CASSLRLRGLNTEAFF. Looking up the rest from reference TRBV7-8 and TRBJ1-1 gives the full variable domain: GAGVSQSPRYKVAKRGQDVALRCDPISGHVSLFWYQQALGQGPEFLTYFQNEAQLDKSGLPSDRFFAERPEGSVSTLKIQRTQQEDSAVYLCASSLRLRGLNTEAFFGQGTRLTVV.

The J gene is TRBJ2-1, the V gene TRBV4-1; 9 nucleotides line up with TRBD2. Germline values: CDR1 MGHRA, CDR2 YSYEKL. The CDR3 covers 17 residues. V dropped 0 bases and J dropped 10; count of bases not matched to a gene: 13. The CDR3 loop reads CASSQDISGGRAREQFF. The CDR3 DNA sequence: TGCGCCAGCAGCCAAGATATCAGCGGGGGGCGAGCACGGGAGCAGTTCTTC.

This CDR3 reads CASSPKLGAHTDTQYF. CDR3 nucleotide sequence: TGTGCCAGCAGCCCAAAACTAGGGGCTCACACAGATACGCAGTATTTT. The rearrangement joins TRBV7-9 to TRBJ2-3, with D perhaps matching TRBD1 or TRBD2 (5 bases each). V lost 5 bases and J 2 bases, leaving 17 bases between the germline ends. The CDR3 length is 16 residues. Germline loops: CDR1 SEHNR, CDR2 FQNEAQ (reference sequence).

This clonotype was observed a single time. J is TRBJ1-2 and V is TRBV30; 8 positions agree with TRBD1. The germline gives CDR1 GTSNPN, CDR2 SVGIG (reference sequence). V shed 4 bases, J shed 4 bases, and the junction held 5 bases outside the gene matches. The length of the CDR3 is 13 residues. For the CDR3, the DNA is TGTGCCTGGAAACGGGACAGGTTCTATGGCTACACCTTC. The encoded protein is CAWKRDRFYGYTF.

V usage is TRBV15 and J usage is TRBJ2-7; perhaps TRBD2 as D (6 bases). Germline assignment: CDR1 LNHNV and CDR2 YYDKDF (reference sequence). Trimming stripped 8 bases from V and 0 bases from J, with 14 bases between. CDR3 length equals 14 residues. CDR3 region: CATGGTPSSYEQYF. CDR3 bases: TGTGCCACCGGGGGGACTCCGAGCTCCTACGAGCAGTACTTC.